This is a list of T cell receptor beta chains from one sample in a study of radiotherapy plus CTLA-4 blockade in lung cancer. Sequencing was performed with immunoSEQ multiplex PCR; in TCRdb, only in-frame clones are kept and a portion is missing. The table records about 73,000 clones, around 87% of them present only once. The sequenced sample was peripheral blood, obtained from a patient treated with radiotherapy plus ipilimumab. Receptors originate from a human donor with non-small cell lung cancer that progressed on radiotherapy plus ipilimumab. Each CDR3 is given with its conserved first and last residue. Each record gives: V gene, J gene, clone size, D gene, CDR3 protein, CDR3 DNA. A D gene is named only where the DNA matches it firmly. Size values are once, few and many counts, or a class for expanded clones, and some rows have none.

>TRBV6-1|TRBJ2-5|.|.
CASLRSGETQYF
TGTGCCAGCTTGAGATCTGGAGAGACCCAGTACTTC
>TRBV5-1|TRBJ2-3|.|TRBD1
CASSLQGASTDTQYF
TGCGCCAGCAGCTTACAGGGGGCTAGCACAGATACGCAGTATTTT
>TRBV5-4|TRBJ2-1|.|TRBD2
CASSLTYSGNSYNEQFF
TGTGCCAGCAGCTTAACGTATAGCGGGAACTCCTACAATGAGCAGTTCTTC
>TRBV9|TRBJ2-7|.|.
CASSGDGYEQYF
TGTGCCAGCAGCGGGGACGGGTACGAGCAGTACTTC
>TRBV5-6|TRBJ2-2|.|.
CASSWPGQYTGELFF
TGTGCCAGCAGCTGGCCGGGACAATACACCGGGGAGCTGTTTTTT
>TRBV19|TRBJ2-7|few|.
CASSIPSSYEQYF
TGTGCCAGTAGTATCCCCAGCTCCTACGAGCAGTACTTC
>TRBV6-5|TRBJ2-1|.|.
CASSYTAGREQFF
TGTGCCAGCAGTTACACTGCGGGGCGCGAGCAGTTCTTC
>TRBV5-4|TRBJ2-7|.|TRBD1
CASSLGQGQGEQYF
TGTGCCAGCAGCTTAGGACAGGGGCAGGGAGAGCAGTACTTC
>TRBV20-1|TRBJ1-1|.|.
CSGIVGRGAFF
TGCAGTGGTATTGTGGGACGTGGAGCTTTCTTT
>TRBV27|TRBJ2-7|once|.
CASRQPGEGLPYEQYF
TGTGCCAGCAGGCAGCCGGGCGAGGGTTTGCCCTACGAGCAGTACTTC
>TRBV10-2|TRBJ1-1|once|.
CASSVVGTEAFF
TGCGCCAGCAGTGTGGTGGGCACTGAAGCTTTCTTT
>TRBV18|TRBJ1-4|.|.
CASSLRTVNTEKLFF
TGTGCCAGCTCACTACGGACCGTTAATACGGAAAAACTGTTTTTT
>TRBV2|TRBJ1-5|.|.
CASSDVGQYQPQHF
TGTGCCAGCAGTGACGTCGGACAATATCAGCCCCAGCATTTT
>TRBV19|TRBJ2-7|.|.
CASAGSSYEQYF
TGTGCCAGCGCAGGGAGCTCCTACGAGCAGTACTTC
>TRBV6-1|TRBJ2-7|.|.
CASRGVRAYEQYF
TGTGCCAGCAGGGGGGTAAGGGCCTACGAGCAGTACTTC
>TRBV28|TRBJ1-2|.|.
CASSLEPGGGVMRYTF
TGTGCCAGCAGTCTCGAACCGGGGGGGGGTGTTATGCGCTACACCTTC
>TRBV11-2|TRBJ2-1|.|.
CASSLWEKGRNEQFF
TGTGCCAGCAGCTTATGGGAGAAAGGGCGCAATGAGCAGTTCTTC
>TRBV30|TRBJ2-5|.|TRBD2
CAWSVLAGGFQETQYF
TGTGCCTGGAGTGTATTAGCGGGGGGATTCCAAGAGACCCAGTACTTC
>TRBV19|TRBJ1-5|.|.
CASSMDNSWWQPQHF
TGTGCCAGTAGTATGGACAACAGTTGGTGGCAGCCCCAGCATTTT
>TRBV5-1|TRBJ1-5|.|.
CASSLGQDQPQHF
TGCGCCAGCAGCTTGGGTCAAGATCAGCCCCAGCATTTT
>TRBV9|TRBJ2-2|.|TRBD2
CASSAGLVDTGELFF
TGTGCCAGCAGCGCGGGACTAGTAGACACCGGGGAGCTGTTTTTT
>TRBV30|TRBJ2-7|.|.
CAWAVGAHEQYF
TGTGCCTGGGCAGTGGGGGCCCACGAGCAGTACTTC
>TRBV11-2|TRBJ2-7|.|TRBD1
CASSLVGQNEQYF
TGTGCCAGCAGCTTAGTGGGACAGAACGAGCAGTACTTC